These 26 T cell receptor beta chains share one sample of origin, sequenced in a study of T cells generated in artificial thymic organoids. Human HSPCs were combined with MS5 stroma expressing human DLL1. Residual T cells were removed by FACS sorting CD34+CD3- progenitor cells before seeding the organoids. The antigens of these receptors remain unknown. Separate semi-nested PCRs amplified TCRalpha and TCRbeta libraries using constant-region reverse primers in TRAC or TRBC. Via MiXCR, TCRdb re-called the 5' RACE reads, giving one row per CDR3 protein. The sample contains fewer than 9,500 distinct CDR3 sequences, roughly a quarter of which appear only once. Sequences were obtained from naive CD8+ T cells grown in artificial thymic organoids from cord blood stem and progenitor cells. Subset described: CD3+TCRalphabeta+CD8SP T cells; for blood, CD45RO-CCR7+ naive CD8+ T cells. The receptors come from a human donor who gave cord blood stem cells for thymic organoid culture, a cardiac surgery patient who gave postnatal thymus, or a blood donor (not recorded which).

V gene TRBV7-2 combines with J gene TRBJ2-7, with a possible D match to TRBD1 (6 bases). V was shortened by 5 bases and J by 1 base, with 18 bases between the two germline ends. This CDR3 contains 16 residues. Germline V gene data show CDR1 as SGHTA and CDR2 as FQGNSA. CDR3 DNA sequence: TGTGCCAGCAGCCTACAGGGTCCCCAATTTTCCTACGAGCAGTACTTC. This translates into CASSLQGPQFSYEQYF.

This clonotype has more than one count but fewer than ten. The genes are TRBV11-2 and TRBJ2-6, with D possibly matching TRBD1 (6 bases). From germline, CDR1 is SGHAT and CDR2 FQNNGV. V lost 4 bases to trimming and J lost 2 bases, with 6 bases between them. The CDR3 consists of 14 residues. Here the CDR3 DNA reads TGTGCCAGCAGCTCAGGGGCTGGGGCCAACGTCCTGACTTTC. It codes for CASSSGAGANVLTF.

Within the sample, this clonotype is medium-sized (0.01 to 0.1%). J is TRBJ1-1 and V is TRBV4-2, with a possible D match to TRBD1 (6 bases). Trimming cost V 5 bases and J 0 bases, with 10 bases left between them. The CDR3 loop spans 14 amino acids. Germline V gene sequence: CDR1 LGHNA, CDR2 YNFKEQ. CDR3 residues: CASSETGMNTEAFF. The CDR3 DNA reads as TGTGCCAGCAGCGAGACAGGCATGAACACTGAAGCTTTCTTT.

CDR3 sequence: CASSLDTGTGFSGANVLTF. The CDR3 bases are TGCGCCAGCAGCTTGGATACCGGGACAGGGTTCTCCGGGGCCAACGTCCTGACTTTC. The rearrangement uses TRBV5-1 and TRBJ2-6; 9 positions match TRBD1. The CDR3 extends over 19 amino acids. Germline CDR1 reads SGHRS; CDR2 reads YFSETQ. Trimming at V came to 0 bases and at J to 4 bases, leaving 11 bases not matched to a gene.

This clonotype was detected only a few times. The chain links TRBV28 to TRBJ2-5; 9 bases are a match to TRBD1. J gave up 2 bases and V 6 bases, and 7 bases lay outside the gene matches. There are 15 residues in the CDR3. Germline assignment: CDR1 MDHEN and CDR2 SYDVKM. CDR3 sequence: CASSTWTGAQETQYF. The CDR3 DNA reads as TGTGCCAGCAGCACCTGGACAGGGGCGCAAGAGACCCAGTACTTC. The full variable domain, in which reference TRBV28 and TRBJ2-5 provide the parts outside the CDR3, is DVKVTQSSRYLVKRTGEKVFLECVQDMDHENMFWYRQDPGLGLRLIYFSYDVKMKEKGDIPEGYSVSREKKERFSLILESASTNQTSMYLCASSTWTGAQETQYFGPGTRLLVL.

The rearrangement uses TRBV24-1 and TRBJ2-2; unclear D gene. V was trimmed by 3 bases and J by 5 bases, leaving 12 bases between them. This CDR3 spans 15 amino acids. The germline gives CDR1 KGHDR, CDR2 SFDVKD. The CDR3 DNA sequence: TGTGCCACCAGTGATCGGGTTAAAGGTACCGGGGAGCTGTTTTTT. It is translated as CATSDRVKGTGELFF.

As for this clonotype: Given a much more abundant clone one base away, this may be a read error. The chain recombines TRBV5-1 with TRBJ2-1, with D uncertain. Trimming pared 3 bases from V and 7 bases from J, leaving 17 bases between. The CDR3 spans 15 residues. CDR1 is SGHRS and CDR2 is YFSETQ in the germline V gene. Here the CDR3 reads CASSWSDGRANEQFF. The CDR3, as DNA: TGCGCCAGCAGCTGGAGCGACGGGCGAGCAAATGAGCAGTTCTTC.

This clonotype has just a few counts. V is TRBV6-2 or TRBV6-3 and J is TRBJ2-5, with D hard to call. The CDR3 is 11 amino acids. Trimming pared 0 bases from V and 6 bases from J, leaving 2 bases between. Germline CDR1 reads MNHEY; CDR2 reads SVGEGT. For the CDR3, the DNA is TGTGCCAGCAGTTACTCGAAGACCCAGTACTTC. Translation: CASSYSKTQYF.

The V gene is TRBV4-1, the J gene TRBJ1-1; D not certain. V was shortened by 1 base and J by 1 base, with 7 bases between the two germline ends. The CDR3 consists of 14 residues. The V gene's germline CDR1 is MGHRA and CDR2 YSYEKL. CDR3 residues: CASSQVGTNTEAFF. CDR3 nucleotides: TGCGCCAGCAGCCAAGTGGGAACGAACACTGAAGCTTTCTTT.

This clonotype was found a few times. The CDR3 reads CASRRYGGNEQFF. The DNA for the CDR3 is TGTGCCAGCAGGCGCTACGGGGGCAATGAGCAGTTCTTC. The gene calls are TRBV6-2 or TRBV6-3 and TRBJ2-1, with D perhaps TRBD2 (6 bases). CDR3 length: 13 amino acids. V lost 6 bases, J lost 6 bases, and 12 bases lay in between. Per germline, CDR1 MNHEY and CDR2 SVGEGT.

The rearrangement links TRBV7-9 to TRBJ2-3; D call uncertain. CDR1 is SEHNR and CDR2 is FQNEAQ in the germline V gene (reference sequence). The CDR3 spans 13 residues. The ends were cut back, 2 bases at V and 8 bases at J, with 11 bases in the middle. The CDR3 DNA sequence: TGTGCCAGCAGCTTATTTGTGCTGTGTACGCAGTATTTT. Residues: CASSLFVLCTQYF.

Only a few counts were recorded for this clonotype. The chain joins TRBV4-2 to TRBJ2-7; 9 bases match TRBD1. The V segment lost 0 bases and the J segment 5 bases; nucleotides outside the gene matches: 5. The CDR3 has 15 residues. Germline loops: CDR1 LGHNA, CDR2 YNFKEQ. The CDR3 DNA reads TGTGCCAGCAGCCAAGAGCCCGGGACAGGGAACGAGCAGTACTTC. It codes for CASSQEPGTGNEQYF.

This clonotype is large in the sample. V and J are TRBV4-1 and TRBJ2-3; 8 bases are a match to TRBD2. This CDR3 has 18 residues. The germline gives CDR1 MGHRA, CDR2 YSYEKL. V dropped 2 bases and J dropped 2; count of bases not matched to a gene: 12. This CDR3 is CASSQIDGPSGFTDTQYF. CDR3 nucleotides: TGCGCCAGCAGCCAAATAGATGGGCCTAGCGGGTTCACAGATACGCAGTATTTT.

This sequence joins TRBV12-3 or TRBV12-4 and TRBJ1-2, with 8 bases matching TRBD1. V lost 6 bases to trimming and J lost 7 bases; unmatched junction nucleotides: 7. This CDR3 comprises 13 residues. Written as DNA, the CDR3 is TGTGCCAGCAGAGCAGGGGGCAGGAGTGGCTACACCTTC. This encodes CASRAGGRSGYTF.

By sample fraction, this clonotype is medium-sized. The chain recombines TRBV11-2 with TRBJ2-2, with 8 bases that match TRBD2. CDR1 is SGHAT, CDR2 FQNNGV, per germline. This CDR3 region has 18 residues. The V and J ends lost 1 base and 0 bases, in that order; junction bases with no gene match: 7. The CDR3 sequence is CASSLVPRGVPNTGELFF. The CDR3 nucleotides read TGTGCCAGCAGCTTAGTTCCGCGGGGGGTCCCGAACACCGGGGAGCTGTTTTTT. The full variable domain, its missing parts supplied by reference TRBV11-2 and TRBJ2-2, is EAGVAQSPRYKIIEKRQSVAFWCNPISGHATLYWYQQILGQGPKLLIQFQNNGVVDDSQLPKDRFSAERLKGVDSTLKIQPAKLEDSAVYLCASSLVPRGVPNTGELFFGEGSRLTVL.

The rearrangement uses TRBV28 and TRBJ2-5; D is unclear. The CDR3 is made up of 12 amino acids. Germline V gives CDR1 MDHEN, CDR2 SYDVKM. V was clipped by 2 bases and J by 3 bases, with 4 bases between them. CDR3 amino acids: CASSLPEETQYF. In DNA, the CDR3 is TGTGCCAGCAGTTTACCAGAAGAGACCCAGTACTTC.

This clonotype was picked up a small number of times. This rearrangement joins TRBV7-9 to TRBJ2-3; D gene uncertain. The V gene's germline CDR1 is SEHNR and CDR2 FQNEAQ (reference sequence). The V end was cut by 6 bases, the J end by 0 bases, with 16 bases between. This CDR3 has 16 residues. This CDR3 reads CASRSGDGSSTDTQYF. In DNA, the CDR3 is TGTGCCAGCAGATCAGGTGACGGTTCTAGCACAGATACGCAGTATTTT. Drawing the rest from reference TRBV7-9 and TRBJ2-3, the complete variable domain is DTGVSQNPRHKITKRGQNVTFRCDPISEHNRLYWYRQTLGQGPEFLTYFQNEAQLEKSRLLSDRFSAERPKGSFSTLEIQRTEQGDSAMYLCASRSGDGSSTDTQYFGPGTRLTVL.

The chain links TRBV7-3 to TRBJ1-1; no clear D gene. The ends were cut back, 4 bases at V and 5 bases at J, with 11 bases in the middle. This CDR3 contains 13 residues. Germline CDR1 SGHTA, CDR2 FQGTGA. The CDR3 DNA sequence: TGTGCCAGCAGCTCCACCTCTAGAACTGAAGCTTTCTTT. Its protein is CASSSTSRTEAFF.

The genes are TRBV18 and TRBJ2-3; either TRBD1 or TRBD2 may supply D (5 bases each). V lost 3 bases and J 1 base, leaving 11 bases between the germline ends. This CDR3 region has 15 residues. From germline, CDR1 is KGHSH and CDR2 LQKENI. In DNA, the CDR3 is TGTGCCAGCTCACCCGCTAGCAGGGGCACAGATACGCAGTATTTT. It codes for CASSPASRGTDTQYF.

Judged by abundance, this clonotype is medium-sized. The chain employs TRBV6-6 and TRBJ2-6, with D maybe TRBD2 (5 bases). CDR1 and CDR2 (germline): MNHNY, SVGAGI (reference sequence). This CDR3 region has 17 residues. Trimming cost V 4 bases and J 0 bases, with 13 bases left between them. The CDR3 DNA reads TGTGCCAGCAGTTCCCCCGGGGTCCTCTCTGGGGCCAACGTCCTGACTTTC. Residues: CASSSPGVLSGANVLTF.

By share of the sample, this clonotype is medium-sized. The V call is TRBV12-3 or TRBV12-4, the J call TRBJ1-6; unclear D gene. V lost 4 bases to trimming and J lost 8 bases, with 9 bases between them. The length of the CDR3 is 13 residues. CDR3 protein: CASSSPGDSPLHF. The CDR3 nucleotides are TGTGCCAGCAGTTCTCCAGGCGATTCACCCCTCCACTTT.

This clonotype was observed once. The chain links TRBV7-4 to TRBJ2-1; 7 positions agree with TRBD1. The length of the CDR3 is 16 residues. V gave up 1 base and J gave up 5 bases; unmatched junction bases: 8. From germline, CDR1 is SGHVT and CDR2 SQSDAQ. The CDR3: CASSLVGQGDDNEQFF. The CDR3 DNA sequence: TGTGCCAGCAGCTTAGTGGGGCAGGGGGACGACAATGAGCAGTTCTTC.

This clonotype was seen a single time. With a much larger clone just one base away, this may be a read error. The gene calls are TRBV2 and TRBJ1-2; D is possibly TRBD1 (5 bases). Germline lookup yields CDR1 SNHLY and CDR2 FYNNEI. V lost 4 bases to trimming and J lost 10 bases, with 16 bases between them. This CDR3 is 13 amino acids long. CDR3 sequence reads: CASSAGRAGDYTF. The CDR3 DNA follows: TGTGCCAGCAGTGCGGGCAGGGCGGGTGACTACACCTTC.

This clonotype was counted between two and nine times. J is TRBJ2-7 and V is TRBV24-1, with D hard to call. The CDR3 is made up of 14 amino acids. Germline V CDR1 and CDR2: KGHDR, SFDVKD. V shed 0 bases and J shed 3 bases, with 8 bases lying between them. CDR3 DNA: TGTGCCACCAGTGATTTGGTATCCTTCTACGAGCAGTACTTC. Amino acids: CATSDLVSFYEQYF.

This clonotype qualifies as medium-sized. The genes are TRBV12-3 or TRBV12-4 and TRBJ2-3; TRBD2 aligns across 12 bases. The trim removed 6 bases at V and 3 bases at J, leaving 4 bases unmatched. The CDR3 consists of 15 residues. The CDR3 DNA reads as TGTGCCAGCAGCTCCGGGACTAGCGGGACAGATACGCAGTATTTT. Encoded protein: CASSSGTSGTDTQYF.

This chain joins TRBV11-2 and TRBJ2-3; TRBD2 matches 14 bases. This CDR3 is 19 amino acids long. Germline V lookup: CDR1 SGHAT, CDR2 FQNNGV. The V and J ends lost 4 bases and 0 bases, in that order; junction bases with no gene match: 9. The CDR3 loop reads CASSWGLAGAGCSTDTQYF. Written as DNA, the CDR3 is TGTGCCAGCAGCTGGGGACTAGCGGGGGCCGGTTGTAGCACAGATACGCAGTATTTT.